This T cell receptor beta chain was sequenced for a study of blood T cell repertoires in COVID-19. Study context: Samples representing acute and convalescent COVID-19 were sourced from the United States, Italy and Spain. T cells, B-cell-depleted T cells, or PBMCs provided the cDNA or gDNA that served as material.

The V gene's germline CDR1 is MNHEY and CDR2 SVGAGI. CDR3 length: 16 amino acids. V lost 0 bases and J lost 6; bases outside the gene matches: 5. Seattle-derived patients entered the study during active infection and were followed longitudinally. Per the study methods: Reference gene primers were amplified, and this amplification served to estimate nucleated cell counts. Assay used: immunoSEQ multiplex PCR; TCRdb lists only in-frame clones, some missing. V, J and clone size were drawn from that table, and D and trimming were deduced from the DNA. This sample carries approximately 200,000 clones, around 95% of them seen once, and the ten largest clones take roughly 0.7%.

Sequencing was performed on peripheral blood. The clonotype was recovered from a man younger than 45 with COVID-19, enrolled during active disease. The chain uses TRBV6-5 and TRBJ1-2; 12 nucleotides align to TRBD1. CDR3: CASSYSLGQGANGYTF. The CDR3 DNA follows: TGTGCCAGCAGTTACTCGTTGGGACAGGGGGCGAATGGCTACACCTTC.